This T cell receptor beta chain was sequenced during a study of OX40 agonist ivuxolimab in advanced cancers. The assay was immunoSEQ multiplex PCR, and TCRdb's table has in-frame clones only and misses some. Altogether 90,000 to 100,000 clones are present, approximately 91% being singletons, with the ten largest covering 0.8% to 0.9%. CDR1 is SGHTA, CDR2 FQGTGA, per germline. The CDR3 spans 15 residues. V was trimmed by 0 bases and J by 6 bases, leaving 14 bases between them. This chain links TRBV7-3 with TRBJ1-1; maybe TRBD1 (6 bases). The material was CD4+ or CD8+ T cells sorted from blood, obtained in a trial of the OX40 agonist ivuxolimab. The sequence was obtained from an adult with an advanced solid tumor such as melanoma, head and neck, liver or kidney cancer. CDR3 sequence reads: CASSLTINGGAEAFF. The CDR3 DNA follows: TGTGCCAGCAGCTTAACTATCAATGGGGGCGCTGAAGCTTTCTTT.